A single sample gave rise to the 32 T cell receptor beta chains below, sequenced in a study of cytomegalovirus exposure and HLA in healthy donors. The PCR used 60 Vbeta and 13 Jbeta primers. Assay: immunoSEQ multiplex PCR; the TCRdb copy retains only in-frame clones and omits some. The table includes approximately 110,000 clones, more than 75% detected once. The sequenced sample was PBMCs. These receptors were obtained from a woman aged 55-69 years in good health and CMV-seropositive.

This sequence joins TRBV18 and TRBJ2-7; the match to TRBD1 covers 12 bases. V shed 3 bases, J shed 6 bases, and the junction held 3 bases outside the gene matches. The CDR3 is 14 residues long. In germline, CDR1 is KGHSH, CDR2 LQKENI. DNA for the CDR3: TGTGCCAGCTCACCGAGGGACAGGGGGCTCGAGCAGTACTTC. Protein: CASSPRDRGLEQYF. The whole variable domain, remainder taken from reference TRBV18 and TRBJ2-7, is NAGVMQNPRHLVRRRGQEARLRCSPMKGHSHVYWYRQLPEEGLKFMVYLQKENIIDESGMPKERFSAEFPKEGPSILRIQQVVRGDSAAYFCASSPRDRGLEQYFGPGTRLTVT.

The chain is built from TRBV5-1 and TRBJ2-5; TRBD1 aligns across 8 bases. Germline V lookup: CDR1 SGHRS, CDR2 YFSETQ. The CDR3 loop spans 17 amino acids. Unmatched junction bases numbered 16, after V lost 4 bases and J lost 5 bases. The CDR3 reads CASSGRTGTGREETQYF. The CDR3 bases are TGCGCCAGCAGCGGAAGGACAGGGACCGGTCGTGAGGAGACCCAGTACTTC.

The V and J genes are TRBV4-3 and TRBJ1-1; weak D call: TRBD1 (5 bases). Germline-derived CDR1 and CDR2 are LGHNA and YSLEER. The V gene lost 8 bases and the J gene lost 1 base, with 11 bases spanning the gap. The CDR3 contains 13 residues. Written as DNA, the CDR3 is TGCGCCAGCGGGGGGATAGGGAACACTGAAGCTTTCTTT. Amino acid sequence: CASGGIGNTEAFF.

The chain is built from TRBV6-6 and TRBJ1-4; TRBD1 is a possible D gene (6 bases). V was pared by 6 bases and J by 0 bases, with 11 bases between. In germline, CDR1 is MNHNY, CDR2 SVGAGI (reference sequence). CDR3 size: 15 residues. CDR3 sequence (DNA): TGTGCCAGCAGGGGACACGCTACAACTAATGAAAAACTGTTTTTT. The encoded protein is CASRGHATTNEKLFF.

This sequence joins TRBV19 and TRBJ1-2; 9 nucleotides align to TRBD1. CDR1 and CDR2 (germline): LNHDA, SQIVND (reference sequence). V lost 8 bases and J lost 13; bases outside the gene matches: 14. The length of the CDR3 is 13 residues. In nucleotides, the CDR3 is TGTGCCAGTCATCTCGGGGGACAGGGAGGCGTCACCTTC. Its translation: CASHLGGQGGVTF. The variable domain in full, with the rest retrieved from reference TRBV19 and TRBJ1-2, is DGGITQSPKYLFRKEGQNVTLSCEQNLNHDAMYWYRQDPGQGLRLIYYSQIVNDFQKGDIAEGYSVSREKKESFPLTVTSAQKNPTAFYLCASHLGGQGGVTFGSGTRLTVV.

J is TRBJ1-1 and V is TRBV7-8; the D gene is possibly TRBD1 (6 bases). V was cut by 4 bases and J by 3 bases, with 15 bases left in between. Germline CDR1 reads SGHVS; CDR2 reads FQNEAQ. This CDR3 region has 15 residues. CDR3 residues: CASSSRKGQYTEAFF. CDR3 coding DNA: TGTGCCAGCAGCTCGCGAAAAGGACAGTACACTGAAGCTTTCTTT.

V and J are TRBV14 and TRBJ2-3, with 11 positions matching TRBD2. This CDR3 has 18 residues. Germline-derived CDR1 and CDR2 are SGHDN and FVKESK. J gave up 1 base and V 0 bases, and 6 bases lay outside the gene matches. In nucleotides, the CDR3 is TGTGCCAGCAGCCAAGATACTAGCGGGAGACCTCGCACAGATACGCAGTATTTT. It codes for CASSQDTSGRPRTDTQYF.

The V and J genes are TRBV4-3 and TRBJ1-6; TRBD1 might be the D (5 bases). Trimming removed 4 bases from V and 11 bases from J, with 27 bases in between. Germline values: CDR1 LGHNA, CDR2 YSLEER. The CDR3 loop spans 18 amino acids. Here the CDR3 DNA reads TGCGCCAGCAGCCCACAGGCGGCAGGCCCGGGCGGTGTGCCACCCCTCCACTTT. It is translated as CASSPQAAGPGGVPPLHF.

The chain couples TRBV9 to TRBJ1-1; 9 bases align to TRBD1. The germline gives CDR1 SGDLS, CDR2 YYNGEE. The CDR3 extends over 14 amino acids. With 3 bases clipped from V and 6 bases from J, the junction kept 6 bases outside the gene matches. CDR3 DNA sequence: TGTGCCAGCAGCGAGGATACAGGGGGCTCTGAAGCTTTCTTT. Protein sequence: CASSEDTGGSEAFF.

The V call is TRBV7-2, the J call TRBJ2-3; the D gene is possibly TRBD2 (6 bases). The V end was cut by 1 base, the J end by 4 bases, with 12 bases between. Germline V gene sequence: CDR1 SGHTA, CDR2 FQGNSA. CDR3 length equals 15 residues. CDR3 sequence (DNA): TGTGCCAGCAGCTTAGTCCCTAGCGCTGCAGATACGCAGTATTTT. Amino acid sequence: CASSLVPSAADTQYF. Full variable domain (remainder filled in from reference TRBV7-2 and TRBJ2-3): GAGVSQSPSNKVTEKGKDVELRCDPISGHTALYWYRQSLGQGLEFLIYFQGNSAPDKSGLPSDRFSAERTGGSVSTLTIQRTQQEDSAVYLCASSLVPSAADTQYFGPGTRLTVL.

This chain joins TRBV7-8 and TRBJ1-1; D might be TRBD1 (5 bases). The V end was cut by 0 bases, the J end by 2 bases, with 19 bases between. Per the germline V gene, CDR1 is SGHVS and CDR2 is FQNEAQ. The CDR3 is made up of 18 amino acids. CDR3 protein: CASSLAGLVQGVNTEAFF. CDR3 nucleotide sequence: TGTGCCAGCAGCTTAGCGGGCTTGGTGCAGGGCGTAAACACTGAAGCTTTCTTT.

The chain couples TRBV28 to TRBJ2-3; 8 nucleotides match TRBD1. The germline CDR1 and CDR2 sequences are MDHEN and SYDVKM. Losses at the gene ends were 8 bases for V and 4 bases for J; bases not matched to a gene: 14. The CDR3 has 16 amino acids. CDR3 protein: CASGTTGTGRPDTQYF. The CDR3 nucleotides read TGTGCCAGCGGCACCACAGGGACAGGCAGACCAGATACGCAGTATTTT.

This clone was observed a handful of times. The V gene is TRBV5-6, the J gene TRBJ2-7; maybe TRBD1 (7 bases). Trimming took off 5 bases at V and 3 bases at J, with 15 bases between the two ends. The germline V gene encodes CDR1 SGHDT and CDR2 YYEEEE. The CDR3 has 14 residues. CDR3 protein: CASRGRGAFYEQYF. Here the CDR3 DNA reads TGTGCCAGCAGAGGCAGGGGGGCTTTCTACGAGCAGTACTTC.

CDR3 DNA sequence: TGTGCCAGCAGCTTAGGACAGGGTACCCACTATGGCTACACCTTC. This sequence encodes CASSLGQGTHYGYTF. The chain is built from TRBV7-9 and TRBJ1-2; 7 bases fit TRBD1. Germline V CDR1 and CDR2: SEHNR, FQNEAQ (reference sequence). This CDR3 is built from 15 residues. V lost 1 base, J lost 3 bases, and 5 bases stayed unmatched.

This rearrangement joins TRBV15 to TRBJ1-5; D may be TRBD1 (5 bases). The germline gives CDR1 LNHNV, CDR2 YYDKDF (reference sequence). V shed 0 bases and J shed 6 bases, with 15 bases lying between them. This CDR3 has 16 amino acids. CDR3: CATSRDRGYGTQPQHF. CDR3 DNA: TGTGCCACCAGCAGAGATCGGGGGTATGGGACTCAGCCCCAGCATTTT.

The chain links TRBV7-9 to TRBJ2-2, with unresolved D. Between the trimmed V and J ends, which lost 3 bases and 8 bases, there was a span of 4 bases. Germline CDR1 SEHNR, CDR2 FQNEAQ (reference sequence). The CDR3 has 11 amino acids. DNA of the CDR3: TGTGCCAGCAGCTTTAAAGGGGAGCTGTTTTTT. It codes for CASSFKGELFF.

CDR3 sequence (DNA): TGTGCCAGCAGTTACGGGCGCAATCAGCCCCAGCATTTT. Its translation: CASSYGRNQPQHF. The rearrangement joins TRBV6-5 to TRBJ1-5; the D is unclear. Per germline, CDR1 MNHEY and CDR2 SVGAGI. Trimming took off 2 bases at V and 2 bases at J, with 4 bases between the two ends. There are 13 residues in the CDR3.

The CDR3 nucleotides are TGTGCCAGCAGTAGGACAGGGTTTTCCACCGGGGAGCTGTTTTTT. Its translation is CASSRTGFSTGELFF. The rearrangement uses TRBV27 and TRBJ2-2; 8 nucleotides align to TRBD1. In germline, CDR1 is MNHEY, CDR2 SMNVEV (reference sequence). The J segment lost 4 bases and the V segment lost 5 bases, leaving 6 bases of the junction unmatched. The CDR3 spans 15 residues.

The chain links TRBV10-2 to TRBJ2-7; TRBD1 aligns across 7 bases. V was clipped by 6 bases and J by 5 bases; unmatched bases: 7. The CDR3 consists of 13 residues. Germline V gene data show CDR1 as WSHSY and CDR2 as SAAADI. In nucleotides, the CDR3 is TGCGCCAGCAGGGCCACAGGGGTCCACGAGCAGTACTTC. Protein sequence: CASRATGVHEQYF.

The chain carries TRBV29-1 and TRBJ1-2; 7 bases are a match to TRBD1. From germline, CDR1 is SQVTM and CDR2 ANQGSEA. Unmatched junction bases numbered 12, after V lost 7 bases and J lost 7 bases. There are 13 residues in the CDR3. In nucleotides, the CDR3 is TGCAGCGCAGCCCACGGAGGGGGCCGTGGCTACACCTTC. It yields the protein CSAAHGGGRGYTF.

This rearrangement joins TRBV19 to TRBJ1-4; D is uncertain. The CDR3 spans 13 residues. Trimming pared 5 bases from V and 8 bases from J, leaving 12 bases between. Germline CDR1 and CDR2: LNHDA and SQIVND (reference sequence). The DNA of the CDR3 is TGTGCCAGTAGTGTCGCCGGGGTGGAAAAACTGTTTTTT. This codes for CASSVAGVEKLFF.

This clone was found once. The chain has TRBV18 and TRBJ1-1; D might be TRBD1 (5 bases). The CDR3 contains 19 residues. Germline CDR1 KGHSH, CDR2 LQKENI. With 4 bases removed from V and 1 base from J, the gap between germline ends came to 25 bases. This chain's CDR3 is CASSLRTVTGTTTNTEAFF. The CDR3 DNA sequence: TGTGCCAGCTCACTTAGGACGGTTACAGGCACAACGACGAACACTGAAGCTTTCTTT.

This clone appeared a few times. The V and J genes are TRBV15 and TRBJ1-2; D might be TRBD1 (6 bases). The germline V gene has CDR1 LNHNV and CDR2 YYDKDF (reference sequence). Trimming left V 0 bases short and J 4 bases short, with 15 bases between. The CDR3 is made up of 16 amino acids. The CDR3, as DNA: TGTGCCACCAGCAGAGATAGAGGGGGAATTGGCTATGGCTACACCTTC. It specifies CATSRDRGGIGYGYTF.

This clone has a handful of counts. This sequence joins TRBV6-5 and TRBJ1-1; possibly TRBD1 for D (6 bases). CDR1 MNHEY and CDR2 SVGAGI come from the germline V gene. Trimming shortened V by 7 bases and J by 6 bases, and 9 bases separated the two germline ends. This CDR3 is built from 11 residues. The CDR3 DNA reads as TGTGCCAGCACCGAGGGGGCTGAAGCTTTCTTT. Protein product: CASTEGAEAFF.

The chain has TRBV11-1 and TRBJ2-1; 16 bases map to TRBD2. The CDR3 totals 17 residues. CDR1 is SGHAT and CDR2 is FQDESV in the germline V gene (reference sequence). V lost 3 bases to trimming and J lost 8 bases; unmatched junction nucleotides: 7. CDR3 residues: CASSLGLAGGLKYEQFF. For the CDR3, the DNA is TGTGCCAGCAGCTTGGGACTAGCGGGGGGGCTCAAATATGAGCAGTTCTTC.

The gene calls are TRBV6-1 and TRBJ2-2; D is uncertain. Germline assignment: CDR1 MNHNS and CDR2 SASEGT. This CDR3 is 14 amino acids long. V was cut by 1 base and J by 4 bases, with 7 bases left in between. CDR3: CASSEVAFTGELFF. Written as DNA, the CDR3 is TGTGCCAGCAGTGAAGTGGCTTTCACCGGGGAGCTGTTTTTT.

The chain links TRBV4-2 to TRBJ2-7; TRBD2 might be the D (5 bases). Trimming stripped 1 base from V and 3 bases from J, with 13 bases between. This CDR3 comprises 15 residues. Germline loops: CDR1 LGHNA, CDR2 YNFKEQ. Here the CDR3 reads CASSQAGGTGYEQYF. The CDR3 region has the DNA TGTGCCAGCAGCCAAGCCGGAGGAACGGGCTACGAGCAGTACTTC.

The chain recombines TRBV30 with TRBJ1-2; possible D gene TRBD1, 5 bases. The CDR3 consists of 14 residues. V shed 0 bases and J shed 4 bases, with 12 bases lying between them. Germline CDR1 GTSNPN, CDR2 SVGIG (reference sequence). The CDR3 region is CAWSVGAGPYGYTF. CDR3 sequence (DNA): TGTGCCTGGAGTGTAGGGGCAGGGCCCTATGGCTACACCTTC.

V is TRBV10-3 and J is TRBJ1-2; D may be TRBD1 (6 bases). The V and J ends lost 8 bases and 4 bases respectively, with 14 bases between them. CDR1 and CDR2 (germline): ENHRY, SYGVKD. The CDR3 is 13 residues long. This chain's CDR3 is CAIGDIPSYGYTF. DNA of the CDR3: TGTGCCATCGGGGACATCCCCTCCTATGGCTACACCTTC.

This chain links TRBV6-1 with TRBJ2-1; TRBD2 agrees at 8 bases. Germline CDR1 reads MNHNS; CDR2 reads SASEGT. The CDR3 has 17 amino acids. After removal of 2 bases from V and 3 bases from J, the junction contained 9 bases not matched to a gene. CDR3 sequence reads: CASSETNGLALYNEQFF. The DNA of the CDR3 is TGTGCCAGCAGTGAAACCAACGGACTAGCCCTCTACAATGAGCAGTTCTTC.

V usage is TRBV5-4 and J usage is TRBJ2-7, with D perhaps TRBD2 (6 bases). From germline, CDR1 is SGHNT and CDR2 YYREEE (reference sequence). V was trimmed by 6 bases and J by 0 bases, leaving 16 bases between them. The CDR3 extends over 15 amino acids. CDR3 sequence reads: CASTYLGSGSYEQYF. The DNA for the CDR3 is TGTGCCAGCACCTACTTGGGTAGCGGCTCCTACGAGCAGTACTTC.

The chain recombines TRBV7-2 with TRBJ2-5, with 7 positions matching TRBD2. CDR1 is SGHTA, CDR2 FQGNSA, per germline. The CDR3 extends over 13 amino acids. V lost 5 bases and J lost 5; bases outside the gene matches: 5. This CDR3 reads CASSPGGGETQYF. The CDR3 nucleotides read TGTGCCAGCAGCCCGGGGGGTGGGGAGACCCAGTACTTC.